This TCR beta chain was documented in a study of blood T cell repertoires in COVID-19. The CDR3 runs 15 residues. Trimming pared 2 bases from V and 2 bases from J, leaving 10 bases between. Germline V gene sequence: CDR1 KGHDR, CDR2 SFDVKD. Only a few counts were recorded for this clone. Some clones are missing from TCRdb's copy, which holds only in-frame ones; the method was immunoSEQ multiplex PCR. The table lists around 250,000 clones, approximately 88% of them singletons. Sequencing was done on a sample of peripheral blood. This sequence joins TRBV24-1 and TRBJ2-3; D unclear. This clonotype was obtained from a human donor in a cohort sampled during active COVID-19. The CDR3 loop reads CATSDSHSSTDTQYF. The CDR3 DNA reads TGTGCCACCAGTGATTCTCACAGCTCCACAGATACGCAGTATTTT.